The following is a T cell receptor (beta chain) sequence with its context. The CDR3 extends over 17 amino acids. Germline V gene sequence: CDR1 SNHLY, CDR2 FYNNEI. The V end was cut by 7 bases, the J end by 6 bases, with 22 bases between. The sample comes from a study of cytomegalovirus exposure and HLA in healthy donors. Study-wide context: Unique TCR beta sequences numbering approximately 120 million came from some 200 million T cells in an earlier analysis.

Both 60 Vbeta primers and 13 Jbeta primers went into the PCR. The protocol was immunoSEQ multiplex PCR, while the TCRdb copy is restricted to in-frame clones and leaves out a portion. The sample has 110,000 to 150,000 clones; roughly 70% are singletons. Sequences were obtained from PBMCs. This chain links TRBV2 with TRBJ1-6; the D gene is possibly TRBD1 (6 bases). The source of this sequence is a man aged 25 to 40 in good health and CMV-seronegative. The CDR3 loop reads CASNVIRRGTINSPLHF. For the CDR3, the DNA is TGTGCCAGCAATGTTATCCGGCGGGGGACAATTAATTCACCCCTCCACTTT.